The 20 T cell receptor beta chains given below trace back to one sample, sequenced in a study of blood T cells in healthy people across ages. The second PCR ran about 6 to 12 cycles with a sample-barcoded 5' primer and J-beta primers. TCRdb processed the 5' RACE reads anew with MiXCR; each CDR3 protein has one entry. This sample has about 580,000 distinct CDR3 sequences, with 40% to 55% found just once. Input material: blood. The source of these receptors is a man older than 75 in good health.

This clonotype occurred a few times. The DNA of the CDR3 is TGCGCCAGCAGCTTGGACTCGGGACTCTCCGCCTACGAGCAGTACTTC. It is translated as CASSLDSGLSAYEQYF. The V call is TRBV5-1, the J call TRBJ2-7, with D possibly TRBD2 on 6 matching bases. V gave up 0 bases and J gave up 2 bases, with 15 bases separating them. The germline V gene encodes CDR1 SGHRS and CDR2 YFSETQ. This CDR3 region has 16 residues.

This clonotype was detected a few times. The chain uses TRBV12-3 or TRBV12-4 and TRBJ1-5; maybe TRBD1 (5 bases). The germline V and J ends were trimmed by 6 bases and 7 bases, with 16 bases remaining between them. The CDR3 contains 14 residues. The CDR3 DNA sequence: TGTGCCAGCAGCCGGGGCGGTACATCACAGCCCCAGCATTTT. Protein product: CASSRGGTSQPQHF.

This clonotype has more than one count but fewer than ten. This chain joins TRBV9 and TRBJ2-1; D is ambiguous. With 3 bases removed from V and 0 bases from J, the gap between germline ends came to 10 bases. The CDR3 sequence is 15 residues long. From germline, CDR1 is SGDLS and CDR2 YYNGEE. As DNA, the CDR3 is TGTGCCAGCAGCGGCCAGCGCAGCTCCTACAATGAGCAGTTCTTC. This encodes CASSGQRSSYNEQFF.

As for this clonotype: Germline and junction disagree at one end, which may indicate a read error. V gene TRBV3-1 combines with J gene TRBJ1-4; 8 positions agree with TRBD1. Germline loops: CDR1 LGHDT, CDR2 YNNKEL (reference sequence). The CDR3 spans 12 residues. The CDR3 sequence: CASSPGTGPTHF. CDR3 DNA: TGTGCCAGCAGCCCGGGGACAGGCCCAACCCACTTT.

This clonotype has a count of ten or more. This chain connects TRBV6-5 to TRBJ2-3; D perhaps matches TRBD1 (6 bases). V dropped 6 bases and J dropped 1 base, with 17 bases sitting between them. The CDR3 is made up of 16 amino acids. Per the germline V gene, CDR1 is MNHEY and CDR2 is SVGAGI. The CDR3 region is CASSFRQAGGTDTQYF. The DNA of the CDR3 is TGTGCCAGCAGCTTCCGACAGGCTGGAGGCACAGATACGCAGTATTTT.

This clonotype was counted many times. This sequence joins TRBV6-5 and TRBJ1-4; 8 nucleotides match TRBD1. After removal of 4 bases from V and 10 bases from J, the junction contained 8 bases not matched to a gene. The germline V gene has CDR1 MNHEY and CDR2 SVGAGI. The CDR3 spans 14 residues. The CDR3 loop reads CASSSGTGQRKLFF. The CDR3 coding sequence is TGTGCCAGCAGTTCCGGGACAGGCCAGCGAAAACTGTTTTTT.

This clonotype was seen once. The chain carries TRBV11-2 and TRBJ1-1; the D gene is possibly TRBD1 (6 bases). Trimming removed 1 base at V and 7 bases at J, with 10 bases between. The CDR3 contains 13 residues. The germline gives CDR1 SGHAT, CDR2 FQNNGV. The CDR3 DNA reads as TGTGCCAGCAGCTTAGTCCGGACAGTTGAAGCTTTCTTT. Residues: CASSLVRTVEAFF.

The gene calls are TRBV5-1 and TRBJ2-7; 7 bases are a match to TRBD1. Matching the DNA end better, TRBJ2-5 makes the J call doubtful. The germline gives CDR1 SGHRS, CDR2 YFSETQ. This CDR3 spans 14 amino acids. CDR3 sequence: CASSTGTVGETQYF. The CDR3 nucleotides read TGCGCCAGCAGCACCGGGACAGTCGGGGAGACCCAGTACTTC.

This clonotype showed up just a few times. V and J are TRBV27 and TRBJ2-7; D perhaps matches TRBD2 (6 bases). The CDR3 has 17 amino acids. Trimming cost V 0 bases and J 2 bases, with 17 bases left between them. Germline lookup yields CDR1 MNHEY and CDR2 SMNVEV (reference sequence). CDR3 residues: CASSLSPPGLFAYEQYF. CDR3 nucleotides: TGTGCCAGCAGTTTATCCCCTCCGGGACTGTTTGCCTACGAGCAGTACTTC.

The rearrangement joins TRBV9 to TRBJ2-3, with no clear D. CDR1 is SGDLS and CDR2 is YYNGEE in the germline V gene. The ends were cut back, 2 bases at V and 5 bases at J, with 6 bases in the middle. The CDR3 has 12 amino acids. CDR3 amino acids: CASSVTQDTQYF. CDR3 bases: TGTGCCAGCAGCGTCACCCAAGATACGCAGTATTTT.

The rearrangement links TRBV28 to TRBJ2-6, with D unresolved. The CDR3 sequence is 16 residues long. CDR1 is MDHEN, CDR2 SYDVKM, per germline. Trimming left V 3 bases short and J 2 bases short, with 11 bases between. The CDR3 coding sequence is TGTGCCAGCAGTTTTGTTGGCCAGCCTGGGGCCAACGTCCTGACTTTC. Translation gives CASSFVGQPGANVLTF.

V is TRBV5-1 and J is TRBJ2-3; 12 positions match TRBD2. CDR3 length: 16 residues. The V segment lost 6 bases and the J segment 0 bases; nucleotides outside the gene matches: 5. CDR1 and CDR2 (germline): SGHRS, YFSETQ. This CDR3 reads CASTTSGSRSTDTQYF. The DNA for the CDR3 is TGCGCCAGCACGACTAGCGGGAGCAGAAGCACAGATACGCAGTATTTT.

The V and J genes are TRBV4-1 and TRBJ2-1; D unresolved. CDR1 and CDR2 from the germline V gene are MGHRA and YSYEKL. The CDR3 is made up of 13 amino acids. Trimming cost V 4 bases and J 15 bases, with 19 bases left between them. CDR3 sequence reads: CASSPRTRSVRFF. The CDR3, as DNA: TGCGCCAGCAGCCCCCGGACGAGATCGGTACGGTTCTTC.

The chain has TRBV7-2 and TRBJ2-2; D gene ambiguous. The germline CDR1 and CDR2 sequences are SGHTA and FQGNSA. Trimming took off 5 bases at V and 7 bases at J, with 8 bases between the two ends. This CDR3 has 12 amino acids. CDR3 sequence: CASSPGVGELFF. CDR3 DNA sequence: TGTGCCAGCAGCCCAGGTGTCGGGGAGCTGTTTTTT.

This chain joins TRBV12-3 or TRBV12-4 and TRBJ2-5; D may be TRBD2 (6 bases). The CDR3 is 16 residues long. V lost 4 bases, J lost 5 bases, and 20 bases lay in between. In nucleotides, the CDR3 is TGTGCCAGCAGTTCAGGGAGGCGCGGGTTCCAGGAGACCCAGTACTTC. The encoded protein is CASSSGRRGFQETQYF.

This clonotype was seen a handful of times. The chain combines TRBV20-1 with TRBJ1-2, with 8 bases lining up with TRBD1. This CDR3 region has 13 residues. Germline CDR1 reads DFQATT; CDR2 reads SNEGSKA (reference sequence). Germline trimming cut 6 bases from V and 4 bases from J; bases unmatched to any gene: 7. CDR3 nucleotide sequence: TGCAGTGCAAAAACCGGGACAGGCTATGGCTACACCTTC. This sequence encodes CSAKTGTGYGYTF.

As DNA, the CDR3 is TGCAGCGTTGGTCCCGGACAGGGCCTGGGAGAGACCCAGTACTTC. Protein sequence: CSVGPGQGLGETQYF. This chain uses TRBV29-1 with TRBJ2-5, with TRBD1 identical over 8 bases. The germline V gene has CDR1 SQVTM and CDR2 ANQGSEA. CDR3 size: 15 residues. The V gene end was trimmed by 4 bases and the J gene end by 4 bases; junction bases not matched to a gene: 11. The complete variable domain, with remaining parts taken from reference TRBV29-1 and TRBJ2-5, reads SAVISQKPSRDICQRGTSLTIQCQVDSQVTMMFWYRQQPGQSLTLIATANQGSEATYESGFVIDKFPISRPNLTFSTLTVSNMSPEDSSIYLCSVGPGQGLGETQYFGPGTRLLVL.

Here the CDR3 DNA reads TGCGCCAGCAGCTTGCGAGGGACACGCACAGATACGCAGTATTTT. This encodes CASSLRGTRTDTQYF. The V call is TRBV5-1, the J call TRBJ2-3, with D possibly being TRBD1 (6 bases). V was shortened by 1 base and J by 1 base, with 10 bases between the two germline ends. The CDR3 extends over 15 amino acids. Looked up from germline, CDR1 is SGHRS and CDR2 is YFSETQ.

V gene TRBV7-3 combines with J gene TRBJ2-1, with 8 bases lining up with TRBD2. TRBJ2-7 matches the DNA end more closely, so the J call is doubtful. The CDR3 has 16 amino acids. Germline lookup yields CDR1 SGHTA and CDR2 FQGTGA. The CDR3 DNA follows: TGTGCCAGTAGCCCCCAGCGGGAGAGCTCCTACAATGAGCAGTACTTC. Its translation: CASSPQRESSYNEQYF.

This clonotype was detected a few times. This rearrangement joins TRBV6-6 to TRBJ2-1; 8 bases align to TRBD2. After removal of 7 bases from V and 6 bases from J, the junction contained 8 bases not matched to a gene. The CDR3 has 14 amino acids. The germline V gene encodes CDR1 MNHNY and CDR2 SVGAGI (reference sequence). CDR3 in amino acids: CASMDRLAGNEQFF. For the CDR3, the DNA is TGTGCCAGCATGGACCGGCTAGCGGGCAATGAGCAGTTCTTC.